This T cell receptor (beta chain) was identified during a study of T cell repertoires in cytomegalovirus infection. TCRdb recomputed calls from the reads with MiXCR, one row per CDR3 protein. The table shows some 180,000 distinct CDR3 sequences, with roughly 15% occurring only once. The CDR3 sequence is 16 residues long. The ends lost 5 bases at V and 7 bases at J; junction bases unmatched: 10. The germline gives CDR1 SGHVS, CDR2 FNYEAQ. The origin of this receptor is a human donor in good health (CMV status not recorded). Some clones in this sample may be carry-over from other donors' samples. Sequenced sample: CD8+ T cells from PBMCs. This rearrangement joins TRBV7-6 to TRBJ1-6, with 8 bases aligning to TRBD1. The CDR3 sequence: CASSPKTGQGNSPLHF. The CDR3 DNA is TGTGCCAGCAGCCCAAAAACTGGACAGGGAAATTCACCCCTCCACTTT.